Shown below are 10 T cell receptor beta chains from a single sample sequenced in a study of blood T cell repertoires in COVID-19. Produced via immunoSEQ multiplex PCR; TCRdb's table is partial and in-frame only. The repertoire consists of about 310,000 clones, with roughly 89% occurring once and the leading ten covering under 1.1%. Sequencing input: peripheral blood. These receptors all come from a woman aged 40 to 50 with COVID-19, enrolled during active disease.

The V call is TRBV7-2, the J call TRBJ1-4; D ambiguous. The length of the CDR3 is 13 residues. V lost 3 bases and J 8 bases, leaving 10 bases between the germline ends. The germline CDR1 and CDR2 sequences are SGHTA and FQGNSA. The CDR3 DNA reads TGTGCCAGCAGCTTGGTACCCAGAGAAAAACTGTTTTTT. Its translation: CASSLVPREKLFF. Together with reference TRBV7-2 and TRBJ1-4, the CDR3 gives the full variable domain: GAGVSQSPSNKVTEKGKDVELRCDPISGHTALYWYRQSLGQGLEFLIYFQGNSAPDKSGLPSDRFSAERTGGSVSTLTIQRTQQEDSAVYLCASSLVPREKLFFGSGTQLSVL.

The chain recombines TRBV7-8 with TRBJ2-1; the D gene is possibly TRBD2 (6 bases). This CDR3 has 16 amino acids. Germline assignment: CDR1 SGHVS and CDR2 FQNEAQ. V dropped 1 base and J dropped 5 bases, with 15 bases sitting between them. This CDR3 is CASSLDGLALNNEQFF. The CDR3 DNA sequence: TGTGCCAGCAGCTTAGACGGGCTAGCGTTGAACAATGAGCAGTTCTTC.

V is TRBV2 and J is TRBJ2-4, with D possibly being TRBD2 (6 bases). The ends were cut back, 7 bases at V and 2 bases at J, with 15 bases in the middle. Germline values: CDR1 SNHLY, CDR2 FYNNEI. This CDR3 has 15 residues. As DNA, the CDR3 is TGTGCCAGCACTATTACAGGAGGGACCAAAAACATTCAGTACTTC. It encodes CASTITGGTKNIQYF.

The chain couples TRBV2 to TRBJ2-7; TRBD1 matches at 8 bases. V was clipped by 3 bases and J by 0 bases; unmatched bases: 7. The CDR3 sequence is 16 residues long. The germline V gene encodes CDR1 SNHLY and CDR2 FYNNEI. The CDR3 spells CASSDLRQGYSYEQYF. The DNA for the CDR3 is TGTGCCAGCAGTGATCTTCGACAGGGGTACTCCTACGAGCAGTACTTC.

This clone was counted once. The J gene is TRBJ1-1, the V gene TRBV28, with 9 nucleotides matching TRBD1. The CDR3 has 15 residues. Germline assignment: CDR1 MDHEN and CDR2 SYDVKM. V lost 4 bases to trimming and J lost 1 base; unmatched junction nucleotides: 4. The DNA of the CDR3 is TGTGCCAGCAGTTCCCCGGACAGGGGGAACACTGAAGCTTTCTTT. Translation: CASSSPDRGNTEAFF.

J is TRBJ1-1 and V is TRBV28; TRBD1 aligns across 8 bases. V shed 6 bases, J shed 6 bases, and the junction held 9 bases outside the gene matches. Germline V gene data show CDR1 as MDHEN and CDR2 as SYDVKM. This CDR3 region has 14 residues. DNA for the CDR3: TGTGCCAGCAGACAGGGGGTGACTGTCGCTGAAGCTTTCTTT. Its translation: CASRQGVTVAEAFF.

The rearrangement joins TRBV6-2 or TRBV6-3 to TRBJ2-1, with D maybe TRBD1 (6 bases). CDR1 is MNHEY, CDR2 SVGEGT, per germline. The V and J ends lost 4 bases and 5 bases respectively, with 18 bases between them. The CDR3 spans 16 residues. CDR3 region: CASSFPQGSGNNEQFF. CDR3 sequence (DNA): TGTGCCAGCAGTTTCCCACAGGGTTCTGGAAACAATGAGCAGTTCTTC.

This chain links TRBV6-5 with TRBJ2-5, with 10 nucleotides matching TRBD2. The CDR3 is made up of 16 amino acids. Germline V gene sequence: CDR1 MNHEY, CDR2 SVGAGI. The V segment lost 1 base and the J segment 0 bases; nucleotides outside the gene matches: 2. The DNA for the CDR3 is TGTGCCAGCAGTTACTTTACTAGCGGGGACCAAGAGACCCAGTACTTC. Residues: CASSYFTSGDQETQYF.

This chain links TRBV5-1 with TRBJ1-1; 8 bases fit TRBD1. The trim removed 2 bases at V and 7 bases at J, leaving 7 bases unmatched. CDR1 is SGHRS, CDR2 YFSETQ, per germline. The CDR3 is 14 residues long. CDR3 region: CASSLLDRAGEAFF. Here the CDR3 DNA reads TGCGCCAGCAGCTTACTGGACAGGGCTGGTGAAGCTTTCTTT.

V gene TRBV15 combines with J gene TRBJ2-2; perhaps TRBD2 as D (5 bases). This CDR3 comprises 18 residues. Germline CDR1 LNHNV, CDR2 YYDKDF (reference sequence). The V gene lost 1 base and the J gene lost 6 bases, with 21 bases spanning the gap. CDR3 sequence reads: CATSRGKPGSTFPGELFF. The DNA for the CDR3 is TGTGCCACCAGCAGAGGGAAGCCGGGATCTACTTTTCCCGGGGAGCTGTTTTTT.